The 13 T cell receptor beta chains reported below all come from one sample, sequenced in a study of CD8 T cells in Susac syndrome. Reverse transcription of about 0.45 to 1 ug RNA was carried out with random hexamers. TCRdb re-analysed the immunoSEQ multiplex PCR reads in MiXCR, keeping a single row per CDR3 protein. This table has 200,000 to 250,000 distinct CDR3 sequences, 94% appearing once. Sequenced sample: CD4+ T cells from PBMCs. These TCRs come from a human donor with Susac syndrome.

CDR3 nucleotide sequence: TGTGCCAGCAGTGGAAGACAGGGCCTGAACACTGAAGCTTTCTTT. Its translation is CASSGRQGLNTEAFF. V usage is TRBV6-1 and J usage is TRBJ1-1; 7 bases align to TRBD1. The germline CDR1 and CDR2 sequences are MNHNS and SASEGT. J lost 0 bases, V lost 4 bases, and 5 bases had no gene match. The CDR3 is 15 amino acids.

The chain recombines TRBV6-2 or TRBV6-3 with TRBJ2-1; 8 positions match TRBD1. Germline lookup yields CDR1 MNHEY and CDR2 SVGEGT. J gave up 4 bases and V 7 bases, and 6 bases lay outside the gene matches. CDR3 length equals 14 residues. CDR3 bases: TGTGCCAGCACCCCGGGACAGGTATACAATGAGCAGTTCTTC. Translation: CASTPGQVYNEQFF.

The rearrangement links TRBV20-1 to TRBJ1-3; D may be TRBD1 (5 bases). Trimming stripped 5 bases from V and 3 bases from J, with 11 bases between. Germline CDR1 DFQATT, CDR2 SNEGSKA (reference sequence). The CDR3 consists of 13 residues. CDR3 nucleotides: TGCAGTGCTGCTCGGGACGTTGGAAACACCATATATTTT. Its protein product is CSAARDVGNTIYF.

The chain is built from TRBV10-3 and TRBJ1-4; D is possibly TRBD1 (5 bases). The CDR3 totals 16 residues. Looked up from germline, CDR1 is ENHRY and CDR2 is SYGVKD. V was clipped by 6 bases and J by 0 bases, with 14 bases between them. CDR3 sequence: CAISPGTLATNEKLFF. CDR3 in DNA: TGTGCCATCAGCCCCGGGACCCTCGCAACTAATGAAAAACTGTTTTTT.

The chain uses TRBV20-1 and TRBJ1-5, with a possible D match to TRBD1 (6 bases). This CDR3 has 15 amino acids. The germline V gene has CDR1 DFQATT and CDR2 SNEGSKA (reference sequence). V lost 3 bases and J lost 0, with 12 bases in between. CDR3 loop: CSASGQKHSNQPQHF. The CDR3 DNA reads TGCAGTGCTAGCGGACAGAAGCATAGCAATCAGCCCCAGCATTTT.

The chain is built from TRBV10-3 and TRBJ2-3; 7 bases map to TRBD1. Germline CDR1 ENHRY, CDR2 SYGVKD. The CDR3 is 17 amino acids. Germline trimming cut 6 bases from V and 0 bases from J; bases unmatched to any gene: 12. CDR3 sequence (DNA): TGTGCCATCAGCGACTCAGCCGGGACAGAAAGCACAGATACGCAGTATTTT. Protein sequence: CAISDSAGTESTDTQYF.

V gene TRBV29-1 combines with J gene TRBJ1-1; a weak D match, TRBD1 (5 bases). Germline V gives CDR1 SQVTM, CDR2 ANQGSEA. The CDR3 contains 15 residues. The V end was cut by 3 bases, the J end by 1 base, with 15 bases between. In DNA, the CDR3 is TGCAGCGTTGAGGGACGACGCCGAACGAACACTGAAGCTTTCTTT. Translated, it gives CSVEGRRRTNTEAFF.

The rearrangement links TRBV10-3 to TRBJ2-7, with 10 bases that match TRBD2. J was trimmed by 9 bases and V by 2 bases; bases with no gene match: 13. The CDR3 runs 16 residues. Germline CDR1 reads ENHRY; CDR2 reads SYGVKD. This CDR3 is CAISEGLAGASLGQYF. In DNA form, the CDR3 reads TGTGCCATCAGTGAGGGCCTAGCGGGAGCCTCCCTAGGGCAGTACTTC.

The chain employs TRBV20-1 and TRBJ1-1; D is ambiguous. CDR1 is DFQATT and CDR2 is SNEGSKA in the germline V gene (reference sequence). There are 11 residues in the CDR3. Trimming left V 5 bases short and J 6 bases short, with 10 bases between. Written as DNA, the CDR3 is TGCAGTGCTGCCTTTGAGCCTGAAGCTTTCTTT. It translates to CSAAFEPEAFF.

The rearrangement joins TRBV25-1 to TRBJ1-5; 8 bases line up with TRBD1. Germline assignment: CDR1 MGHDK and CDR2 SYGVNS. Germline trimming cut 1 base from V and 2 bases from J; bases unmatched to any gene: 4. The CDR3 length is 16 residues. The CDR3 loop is CASSESGGIGNQPQHF. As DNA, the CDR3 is TGTGCCAGCAGTGAATCAGGGGGCATTGGCAATCAGCCCCAGCATTTT.

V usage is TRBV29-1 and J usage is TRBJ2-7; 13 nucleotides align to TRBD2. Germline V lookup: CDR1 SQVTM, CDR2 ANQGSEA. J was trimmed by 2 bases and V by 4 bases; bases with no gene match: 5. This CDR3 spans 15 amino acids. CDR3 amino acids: CSVGLTSGGAYEQYF. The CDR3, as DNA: TGCAGCGTTGGCCTTACTAGCGGGGGGGCCTACGAGCAGTACTTC.

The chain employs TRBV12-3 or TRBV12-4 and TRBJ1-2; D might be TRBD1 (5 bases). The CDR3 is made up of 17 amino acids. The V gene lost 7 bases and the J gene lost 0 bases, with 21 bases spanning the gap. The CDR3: CASKLEGTSIANYGYTF. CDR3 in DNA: TGTGCCAGCAAATTGGAAGGGACTTCCATAGCTAACTATGGCTACACCTTC.

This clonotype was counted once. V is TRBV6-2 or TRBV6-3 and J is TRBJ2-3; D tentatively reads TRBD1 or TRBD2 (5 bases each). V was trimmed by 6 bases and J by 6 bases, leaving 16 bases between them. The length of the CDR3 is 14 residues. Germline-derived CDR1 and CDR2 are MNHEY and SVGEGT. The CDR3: CASSLTRDADTQYF. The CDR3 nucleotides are TGTGCCAGCAGCCTCACCAGGGACGCGGATACGCAGTATTTT.